This TCR beta chain originates from a study of graft-versus-host responses after intestinal transplantation. Study-level background: Every recipient underwent anti-thymocyte globulin induction, then tacrolimus and steroids for approximately 3 years.

As to this clone: Antigen unknown.

CDR1 and CDR2 (germline): MRHNA, SNTAGT. V lost 3 bases, J lost 3 bases, and 6 bases lay in between. The CDR3 spans 14 residues. Here immunoSEQ multiplex PCR was the method, and the copy in TCRdb shows in-frame clones only, minus some. The repertoire holds about 88,000 clones, with approximately 90% as singletons. The clonotype comes from a human donor who was the organ donor for an intestinal transplant. This specimen consisted of unstimulated CD4+ T cells sorted from spleen or lymph node cells, obtained before transplant. The chain is built from TRBV6-4 and TRBJ1-6, with D hard to call. CDR3: CASSEGVYNSPLHF. The CDR3, as DNA: TGTGCCAGCAGTGAGGGCGTCTATAATTCACCCCTCCACTTT.